This TCR beta chain was sequenced for a study of blood T cell repertoires in COVID-19. Study context: Spain, Italy and the United States supplied samples that represented acute and convalescent COVID-19. Sources were T cells, B-cell-depleted T cells, or PBMCs; the material itself was cDNA or gDNA.

CDR3 length: 14 residues. CDR1 and CDR2 from the germline V gene are SEHNR and FQNEAQ (reference sequence). Trimming removed 5 bases from V and 4 bases from J, with 12 bases in between. Assay: immunoSEQ multiplex PCR; the TCRdb copy retains only in-frame clones and omits some. This table holds 300,000 to 500,000 clones, nearly 90% found once. Cohorts were assigned according to the clinical history that participants reported. Sequenced: PBMCs or T cells enriched from blood (not recorded which). The genes are TRBV7-9 and TRBJ1-5; D remains unclear. The clonotype was recovered from a middle-aged woman with acute COVID-19. In DNA, the CDR3 is TGTGCCAGCAGCCCCGACGGGTTGAATCAGCCCCAGCATTTT. Translation gives CASSPDGLNQPQHF.